This T cell receptor (beta chain) derives from a study of OX40 agonist ivuxolimab in advanced cancers. About this clone: Its cognate antigen is unknown.

This CDR3 is 14 amino acids long. Germline CDR1 reads SGHDT; CDR2 reads YYEEEE. Trimming took off 2 bases at V and 9 bases at J, with 17 bases between the two ends. Sequencing used immunoSEQ multiplex PCR; TCRdb keeps in-frame clones, though not all of them. This sample has about 73,000 clones; about 93% occur once, and the top ten carry under 0.6%. Study-wide findings and caveats: On average, CD8+ T cells showed a greater number of expanded clones than CD4+. With doses of 0.1 to 3.0 mg/kg, CD4+ and CD8+ blood T cells had undergone clonal expansion by week 6.

The specimen was CD4+ or CD8+ T cells sorted from blood, collected in a trial of the OX40 agonist ivuxolimab. This clonotype was sampled from an adult with an advanced solid tumor such as melanoma, head and neck, liver or kidney cancer. This chain joins TRBV5-6 and TRBJ1-1; the D is unclear. CDR3 loop: CASSFGRTEMQAFF. The CDR3 DNA reads as TGTGCCAGCAGCTTTGGACGGACCGAAATGCAAGCTTTCTTT.